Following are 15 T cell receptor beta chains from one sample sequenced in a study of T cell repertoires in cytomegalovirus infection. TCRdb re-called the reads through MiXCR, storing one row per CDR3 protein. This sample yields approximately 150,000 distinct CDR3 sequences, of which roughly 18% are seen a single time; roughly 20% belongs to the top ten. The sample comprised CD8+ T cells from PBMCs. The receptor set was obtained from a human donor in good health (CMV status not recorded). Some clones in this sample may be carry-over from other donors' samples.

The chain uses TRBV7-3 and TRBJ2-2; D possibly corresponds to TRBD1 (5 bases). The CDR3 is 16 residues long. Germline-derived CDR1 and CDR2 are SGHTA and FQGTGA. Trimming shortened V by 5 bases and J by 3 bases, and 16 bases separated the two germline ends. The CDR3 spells CASSHITGHDTGELFF. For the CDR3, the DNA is TGTGCCAGCAGCCACATAACAGGACATGACACCGGGGAGCTGTTTTTT. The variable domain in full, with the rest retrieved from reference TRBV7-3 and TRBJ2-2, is GAGVSQTPSNKVTEKGKYVELRCDPISGHTALYWYRQSLGQGPEFLIYFQGTGAADDSGLPNDRFFAVRPEGSVSTLKIQRTERGDSAVYLCASSHITGHDTGELFFGEGSRLTVL.

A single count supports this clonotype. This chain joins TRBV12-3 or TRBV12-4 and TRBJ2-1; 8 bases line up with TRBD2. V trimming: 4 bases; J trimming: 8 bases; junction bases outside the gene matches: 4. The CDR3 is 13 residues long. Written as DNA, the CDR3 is TGTGCCAGCAGTTGGACTAGCCGGCATGAGCAGTTCTTC. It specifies CASSWTSRHEQFF.

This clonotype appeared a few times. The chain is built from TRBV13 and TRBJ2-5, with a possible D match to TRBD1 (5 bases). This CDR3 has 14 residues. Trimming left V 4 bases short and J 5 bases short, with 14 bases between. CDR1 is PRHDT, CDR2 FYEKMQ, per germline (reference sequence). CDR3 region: CASSWRLAGETQYF. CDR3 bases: TGTGCCAGCAGCTGGCGGTTAGCAGGGGAGACCCAGTACTTC.

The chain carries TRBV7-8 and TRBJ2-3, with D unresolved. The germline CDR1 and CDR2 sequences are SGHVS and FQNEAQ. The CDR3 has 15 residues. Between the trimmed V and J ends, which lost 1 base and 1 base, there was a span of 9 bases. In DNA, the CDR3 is TGTGCCAGCAGCTTAGAACTACCGCGCACAGATACGCAGTATTTT. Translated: CASSLELPRTDTQYF.

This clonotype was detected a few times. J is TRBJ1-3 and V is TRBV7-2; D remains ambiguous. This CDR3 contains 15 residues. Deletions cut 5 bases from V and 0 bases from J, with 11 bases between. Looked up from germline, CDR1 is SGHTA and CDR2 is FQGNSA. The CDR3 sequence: CASSPRHVSGNTIYF. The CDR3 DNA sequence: TGTGCCAGCAGCCCGCGACACGTCTCTGGAAACACCATATATTTT.

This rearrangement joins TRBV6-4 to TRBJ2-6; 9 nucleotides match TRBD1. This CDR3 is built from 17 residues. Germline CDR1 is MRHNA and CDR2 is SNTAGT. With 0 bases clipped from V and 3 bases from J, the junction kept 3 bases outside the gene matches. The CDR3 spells CASSDSTGGGGANVLTF. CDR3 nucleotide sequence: TGTGCCAGCAGTGACTCAACAGGGGGCGGTGGGGCCAACGTCCTGACTTTC.

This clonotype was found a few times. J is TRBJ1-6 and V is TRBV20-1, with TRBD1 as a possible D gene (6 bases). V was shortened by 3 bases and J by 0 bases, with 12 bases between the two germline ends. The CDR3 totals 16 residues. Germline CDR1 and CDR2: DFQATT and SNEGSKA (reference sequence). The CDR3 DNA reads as TGCAGTGCTAGGGATAGACAGGCCTCCTATAATTCACCCCTCCACTTT. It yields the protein CSARDRQASYNSPLHF.

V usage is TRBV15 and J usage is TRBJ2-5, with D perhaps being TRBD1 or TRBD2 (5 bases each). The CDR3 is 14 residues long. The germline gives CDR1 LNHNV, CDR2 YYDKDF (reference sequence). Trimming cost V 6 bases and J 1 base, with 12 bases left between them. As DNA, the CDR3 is TGTGCCACCAGGGGGAAAGGGACCCAAGAGACCCAGTACTTC. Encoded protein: CATRGKGTQETQYF. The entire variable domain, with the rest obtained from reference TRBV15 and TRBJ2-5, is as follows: DAMVIQNPRYQVTQFGKPVTLSCSQTLNHNVMYWYQQKSSQAPKLLFHYYDKDFNNEADTPDNFQSRRPNTSFCFLDIRSPGLGDTAMYLCATRGKGTQETQYFGPGTRLLVL.

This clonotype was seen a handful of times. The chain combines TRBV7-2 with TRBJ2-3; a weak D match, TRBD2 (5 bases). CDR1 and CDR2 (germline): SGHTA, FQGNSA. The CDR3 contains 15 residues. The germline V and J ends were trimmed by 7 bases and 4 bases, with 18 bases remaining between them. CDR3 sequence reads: CASTSDGLFPDTQYF. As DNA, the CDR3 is TGTGCCAGCACCTCCGACGGACTCTTTCCAGATACGCAGTATTTT.

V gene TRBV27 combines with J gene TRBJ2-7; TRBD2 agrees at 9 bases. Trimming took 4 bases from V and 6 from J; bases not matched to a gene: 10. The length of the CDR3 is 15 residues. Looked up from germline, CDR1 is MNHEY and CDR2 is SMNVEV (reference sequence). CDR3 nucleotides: TGTGCCAGCAGTTATAGCGGGAGCCCCCTCTTCGAGCAGTACTTC. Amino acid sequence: CASSYSGSPLFEQYF.

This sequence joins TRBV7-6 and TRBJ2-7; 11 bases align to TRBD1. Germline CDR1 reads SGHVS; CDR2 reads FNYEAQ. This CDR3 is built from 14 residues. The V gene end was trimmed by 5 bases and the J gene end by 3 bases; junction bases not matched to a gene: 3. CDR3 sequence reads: CASSAGQGGYEQYF. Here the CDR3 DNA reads TGTGCCAGCAGCGCGGGACAGGGGGGCTACGAGCAGTACTTC.

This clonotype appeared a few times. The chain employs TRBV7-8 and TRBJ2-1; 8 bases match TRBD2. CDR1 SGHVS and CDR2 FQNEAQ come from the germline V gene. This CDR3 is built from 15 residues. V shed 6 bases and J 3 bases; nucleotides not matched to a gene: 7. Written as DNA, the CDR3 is TGTGCCAGCAGAAAGGCCGGGACTAGCTACAATGAGCAGTTCTTC. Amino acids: CASRKAGTSYNEQFF.

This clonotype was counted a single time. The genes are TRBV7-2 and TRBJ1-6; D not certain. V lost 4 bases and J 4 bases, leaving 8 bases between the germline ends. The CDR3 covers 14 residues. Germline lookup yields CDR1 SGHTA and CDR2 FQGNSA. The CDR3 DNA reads TGTGCCAGCAGCTCAGGCACTTATAATTCACCCCTCCACTTT. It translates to CASSSGTYNSPLHF.

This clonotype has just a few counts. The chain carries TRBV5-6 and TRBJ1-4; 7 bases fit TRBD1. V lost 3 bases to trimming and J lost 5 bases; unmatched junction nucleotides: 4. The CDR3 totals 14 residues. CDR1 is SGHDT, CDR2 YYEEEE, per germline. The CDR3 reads CASSSGQANEKLFF. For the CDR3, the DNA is TGTGCCAGCAGCTCCGGACAGGCGAATGAAAAACTGTTTTTT.

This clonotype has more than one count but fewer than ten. This chain's CDR3 is CATSSRGLEETQYF. The CDR3 nucleotides read TGTGCCACCAGCAGTAGGGGGCTGGAAGAGACCCAGTACTTC. This chain connects TRBV15 to TRBJ2-5, with TRBD1 identical over 7 bases. V lost 3 bases, J lost 3 bases, and 4 bases stayed unmatched. In germline, CDR1 is LNHNV, CDR2 YYDKDF (reference sequence). The CDR3 covers 14 residues.